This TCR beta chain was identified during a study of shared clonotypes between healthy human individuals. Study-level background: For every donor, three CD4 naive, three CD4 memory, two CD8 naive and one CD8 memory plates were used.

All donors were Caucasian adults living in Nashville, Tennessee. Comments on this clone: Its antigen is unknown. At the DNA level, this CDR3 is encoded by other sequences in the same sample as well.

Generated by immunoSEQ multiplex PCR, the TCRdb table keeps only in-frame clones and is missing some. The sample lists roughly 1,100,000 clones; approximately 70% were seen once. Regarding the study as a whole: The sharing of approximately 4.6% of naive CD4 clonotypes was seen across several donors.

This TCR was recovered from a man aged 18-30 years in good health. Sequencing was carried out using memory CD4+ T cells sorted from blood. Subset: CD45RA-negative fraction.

The CDR3 loop reads CSGSGANVLTF. DNA of the CDR3: TGCAGTGGATCTGGGGCCAACGTCCTGACTTTC. The V and J genes are TRBV20-1 and TRBJ2-6; D remains ambiguous. The CDR3 has 11 amino acids. Trimming cost V 7 bases and J 1 base, with 2 bases left between them. Germline assignment: CDR1 DFQATT and CDR2 SNEGSKA (reference sequence).